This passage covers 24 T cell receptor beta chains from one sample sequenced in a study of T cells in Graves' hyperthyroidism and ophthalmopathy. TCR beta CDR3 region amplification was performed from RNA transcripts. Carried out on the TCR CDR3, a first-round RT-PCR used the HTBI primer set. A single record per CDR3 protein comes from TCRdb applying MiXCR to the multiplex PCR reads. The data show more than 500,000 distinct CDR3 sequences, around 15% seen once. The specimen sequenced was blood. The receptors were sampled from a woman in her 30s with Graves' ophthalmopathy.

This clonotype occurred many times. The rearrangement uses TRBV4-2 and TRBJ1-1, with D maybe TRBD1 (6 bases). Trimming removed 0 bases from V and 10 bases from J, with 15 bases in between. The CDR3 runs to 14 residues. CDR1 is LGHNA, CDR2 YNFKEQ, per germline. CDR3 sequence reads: CASSQDPRGARAFF. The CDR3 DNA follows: TGTGCCAGCAGCCAAGATCCCAGGGGAGCGCGAGCTTTCTTT.

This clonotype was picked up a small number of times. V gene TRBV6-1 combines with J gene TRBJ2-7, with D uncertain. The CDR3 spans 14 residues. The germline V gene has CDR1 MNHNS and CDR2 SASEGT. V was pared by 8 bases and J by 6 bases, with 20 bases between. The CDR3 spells CASRFEVVRGEQYF. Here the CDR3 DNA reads TGTGCCAGCCGGTTCGAGGTCGTTCGAGGCGAGCAGTACTTC.

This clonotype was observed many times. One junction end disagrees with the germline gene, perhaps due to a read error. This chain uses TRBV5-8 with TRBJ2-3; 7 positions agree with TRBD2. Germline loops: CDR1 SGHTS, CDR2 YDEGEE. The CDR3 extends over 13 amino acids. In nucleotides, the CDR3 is TGTGCCAGCACCTTGGGGAGGGGACCTACGCAGTATTTT. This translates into CASTLGRGPTQYF.

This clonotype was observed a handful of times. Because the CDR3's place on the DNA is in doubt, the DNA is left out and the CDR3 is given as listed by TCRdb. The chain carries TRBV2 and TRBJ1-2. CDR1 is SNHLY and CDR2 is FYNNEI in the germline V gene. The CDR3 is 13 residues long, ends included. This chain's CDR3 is CASILGINYGYTF.

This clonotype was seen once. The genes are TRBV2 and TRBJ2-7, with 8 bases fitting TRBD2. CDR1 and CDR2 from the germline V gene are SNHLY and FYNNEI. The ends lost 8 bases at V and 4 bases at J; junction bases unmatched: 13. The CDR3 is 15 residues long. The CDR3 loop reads CASRDSGGGFYEQYF. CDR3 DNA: TGTGCCAGCCGGGACTCCGGGGGGGGTTTTTACGAGCAGTACTTC. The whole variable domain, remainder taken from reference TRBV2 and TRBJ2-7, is EPEVTQTPSHQVTQMGQEVILRCVPISNHLYFYWYRQILGQKVEFLVSFYNNEISEKSEIFDDQFSVERPDGSNFTLKIRSTKLEDSAMYFCASRDSGGGFYEQYFGPGTRLTVT.

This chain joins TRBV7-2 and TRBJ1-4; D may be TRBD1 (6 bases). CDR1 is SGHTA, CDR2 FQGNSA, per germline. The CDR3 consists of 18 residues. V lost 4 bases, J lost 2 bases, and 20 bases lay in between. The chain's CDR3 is CASSSEPPGTFTNEKLFF. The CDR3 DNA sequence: TGTGCCAGCAGCTCCGAGCCTCCAGGGACATTCACTAATGAAAAACTGTTTTTT.

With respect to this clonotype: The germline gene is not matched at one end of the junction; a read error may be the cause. Written as DNA, the CDR3 is TGTGCCAGCAGCCAACCCGGGACGGTCTATGGCTACACCTTC. This sequence encodes CASSQPGTVYGYTF. This chain connects TRBV5-1 to TRBJ1-2; maybe TRBD1 (5 bases). Germline CDR1 reads SGHRS; CDR2 reads YFSETQ. The CDR3 is 14 residues long.

Here the CDR3 reads CSAPSYRASGYNEQFF. CDR3 DNA: TGCAGTGCGCCGTCTTATAGGGCTAGCGGGTACAATGAGCAGTTCTTC. This chain links TRBV20-1 with TRBJ2-1, with 8 bases aligning to TRBD2. This CDR3 spans 16 amino acids. Trimming removed 6 bases from V and 4 bases from J; junction bases left unmatched: 14. Germline values: CDR1 DFQATT, CDR2 SNEGSKA (reference sequence).

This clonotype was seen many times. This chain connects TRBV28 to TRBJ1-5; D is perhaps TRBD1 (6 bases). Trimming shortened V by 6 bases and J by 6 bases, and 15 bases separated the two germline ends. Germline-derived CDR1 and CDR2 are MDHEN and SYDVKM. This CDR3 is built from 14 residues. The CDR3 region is CASSPRGLGQPQHF. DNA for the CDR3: TGTGCCAGCAGCCCTAGGGGGTTAGGTCAGCCCCAGCATTTT. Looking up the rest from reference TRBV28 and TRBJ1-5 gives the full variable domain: DVKVTQSSRYLVKRTGEKVFLECVQDMDHENMFWYRQDPGLGLRLIYFSYDVKMKEKGDIPEGYSVSREKKERFSLILESASTNQTSMYLCASSPRGLGQPQHFGDGTRLSIL.

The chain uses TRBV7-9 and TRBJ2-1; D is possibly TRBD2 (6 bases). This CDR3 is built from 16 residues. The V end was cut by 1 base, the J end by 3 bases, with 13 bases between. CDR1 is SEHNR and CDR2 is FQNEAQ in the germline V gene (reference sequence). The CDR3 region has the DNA TGTGCCAGCAGCTTAGTGGGCGGGACCAGCTACAATGAGCAGTTCTTC. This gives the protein CASSLVGGTSYNEQFF.

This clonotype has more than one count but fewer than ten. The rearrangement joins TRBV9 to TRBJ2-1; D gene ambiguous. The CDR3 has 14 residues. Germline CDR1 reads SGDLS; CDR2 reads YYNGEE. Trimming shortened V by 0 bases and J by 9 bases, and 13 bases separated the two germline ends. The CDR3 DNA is TGTGCCAGCAGCGTAGTTATGACCACGGGTGAGCAGTTCTTC. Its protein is CASSVVMTTGEQFF.

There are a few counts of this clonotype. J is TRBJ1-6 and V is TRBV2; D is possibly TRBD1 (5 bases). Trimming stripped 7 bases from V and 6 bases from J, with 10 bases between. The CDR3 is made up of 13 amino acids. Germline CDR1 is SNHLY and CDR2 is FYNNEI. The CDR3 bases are TGTGCCAGCACCGGGACCCCTAATTCACCCCTCCACTTT. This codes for CASTGTPNSPLHF.

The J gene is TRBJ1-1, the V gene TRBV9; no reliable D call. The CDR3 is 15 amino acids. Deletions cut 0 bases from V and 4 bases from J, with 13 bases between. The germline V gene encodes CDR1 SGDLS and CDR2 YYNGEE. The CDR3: CASSVGNLPGTEAFF. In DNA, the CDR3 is TGTGCCAGCAGCGTAGGAAACCTCCCGGGCACTGAAGCTTTCTTT.

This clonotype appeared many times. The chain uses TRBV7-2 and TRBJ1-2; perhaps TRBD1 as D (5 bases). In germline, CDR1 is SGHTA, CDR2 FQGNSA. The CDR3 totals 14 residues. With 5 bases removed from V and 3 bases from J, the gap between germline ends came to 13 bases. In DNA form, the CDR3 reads TGTGCCAGCAGCCCCGGTTGGGGCGACTATGGCTACACCTTC. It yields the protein CASSPGWGDYGYTF.

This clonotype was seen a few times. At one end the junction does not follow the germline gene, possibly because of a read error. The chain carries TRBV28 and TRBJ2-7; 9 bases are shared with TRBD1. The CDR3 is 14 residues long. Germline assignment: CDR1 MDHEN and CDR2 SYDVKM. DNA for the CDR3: TGTGCCAGCGGTTTGACAGGGGGATCCTACGAGCAGTACTTC. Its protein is CASGLTGGSYEQYF.

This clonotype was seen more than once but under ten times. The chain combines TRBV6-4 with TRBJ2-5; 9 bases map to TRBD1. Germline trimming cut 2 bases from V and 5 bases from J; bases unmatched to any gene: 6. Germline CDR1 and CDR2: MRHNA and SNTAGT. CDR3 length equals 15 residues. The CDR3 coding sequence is TGTGCCAGCAGTGACAGGACAGGGGAAGGGGAGACCCAGTACTTC. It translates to CASSDRTGEGETQYF.

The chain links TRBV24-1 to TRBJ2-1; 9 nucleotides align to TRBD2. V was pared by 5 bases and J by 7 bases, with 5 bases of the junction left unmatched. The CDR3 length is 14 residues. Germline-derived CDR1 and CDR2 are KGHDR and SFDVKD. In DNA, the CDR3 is TGTGCCACCAGTGTAGCGGGAGAGGGGAATGAGCAGTTCTTC. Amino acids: CATSVAGEGNEQFF.

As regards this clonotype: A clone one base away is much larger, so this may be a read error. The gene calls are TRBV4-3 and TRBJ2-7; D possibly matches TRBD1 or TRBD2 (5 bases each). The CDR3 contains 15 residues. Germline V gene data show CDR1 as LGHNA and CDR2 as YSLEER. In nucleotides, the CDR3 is TGCGCCAGCAGCCAGAACCGGGACCACTCCTACGAGCAGTGCTTC. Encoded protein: CASSQNRDHSYEQCF.

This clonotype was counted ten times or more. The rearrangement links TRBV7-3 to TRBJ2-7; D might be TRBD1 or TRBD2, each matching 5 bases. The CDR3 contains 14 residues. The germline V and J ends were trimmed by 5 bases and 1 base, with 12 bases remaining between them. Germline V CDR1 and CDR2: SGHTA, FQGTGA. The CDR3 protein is CASSRGVQSYEQYF. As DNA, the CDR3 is TGTGCCAGCAGCCGAGGGGTACAGTCCTACGAGCAGTACTTC.

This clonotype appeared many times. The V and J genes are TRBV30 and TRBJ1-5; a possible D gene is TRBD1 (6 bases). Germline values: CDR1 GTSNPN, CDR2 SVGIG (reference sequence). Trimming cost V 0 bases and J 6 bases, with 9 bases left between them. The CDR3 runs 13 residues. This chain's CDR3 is CAWSVQGGQPQHF. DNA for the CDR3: TGTGCCTGGAGTGTACAGGGAGGTCAGCCCCAGCATTTT.

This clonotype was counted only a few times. DNA for the CDR3: TGTGCCAGCAGTGTTATAGGAGGACGAGTAAACACCGGGGAGCTGTTTTTT. This codes for CASSVIGGRVNTGELFF. The rearrangement links TRBV6-2 or TRBV6-3 to TRBJ2-2, with D maybe TRBD2 (5 bases). V was cut by 5 bases and J by 2 bases, with 18 bases left in between. The V gene's germline CDR1 is MNHEY and CDR2 SVGEGT. This CDR3 contains 17 residues.

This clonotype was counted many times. CDR3 bases: TGTGCCAGCAGTTTTGTTAGGGGAACCGGAACCCACGAGCAGTACTTC. Translating gives CASSFVRGTGTHEQYF. This chain links TRBV28 with TRBJ2-7, with a tentative D call TRBD1 (5 bases). Trimming removed 3 bases from V and 5 bases from J, with 20 bases in between. The CDR3 contains 16 residues. Germline V gene lookup returns CDR1 MDHEN and CDR2 SYDVKM.

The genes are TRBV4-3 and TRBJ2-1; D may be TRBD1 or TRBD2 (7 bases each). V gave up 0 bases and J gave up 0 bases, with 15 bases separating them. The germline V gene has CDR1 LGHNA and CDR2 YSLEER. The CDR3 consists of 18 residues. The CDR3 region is CASSQEFTRGGSYNEQFF. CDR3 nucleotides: TGCGCCAGCAGCCAAGAATTTACCAGGGGGGGCTCCTACAATGAGCAGTTCTTC.

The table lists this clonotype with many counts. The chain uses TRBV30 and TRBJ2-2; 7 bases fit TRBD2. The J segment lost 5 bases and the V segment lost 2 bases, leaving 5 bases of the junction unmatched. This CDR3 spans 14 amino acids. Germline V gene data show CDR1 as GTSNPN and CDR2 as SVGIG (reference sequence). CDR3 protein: CAWSYQGGTGELFF. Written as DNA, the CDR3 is TGTGCCTGGAGTTACCAGGGAGGGACCGGGGAGCTGTTTTTT.